The 2 T cell receptor beta chains reported below all come from one sample, sequenced in a study of T cells in Graves' hyperthyroidism and ophthalmopathy. RNA transcripts gave rise to amplified TCR beta CDR3 regions. First-round RT-PCR targeting the TCR CDR3 was performed with the HTBI primer set. TCRdb re-derived calls from the multiplex PCR reads in MiXCR, one entry per CDR3 protein. This sample carries approximately 870,000 distinct CDR3 sequences, roughly 37% of them seen once, and the ten largest clones take about 9%. Sequencing was carried out using blood. These receptors were collected from a man younger than 35 with Graves' hyperthyroidism.

The table lists this clonotype with a few counts. The chain couples TRBV5-4 to TRBJ2-2, with a possible D match to TRBD2 (6 bases). The CDR3 length is 15 residues. Trimming stripped 2 bases from V and 1 base from J, with 9 bases between. Germline assignment: CDR1 SGHNT and CDR2 YYREEE (reference sequence). DNA of the CDR3: TGTGCCAGCAGCTTACCAGCGGGGAACACCGGGGAGCTGTTTTTT. This translates into CASSLPAGNTGELFF.

The J gene is TRBJ1-2, the V gene TRBV20-1; 8 bases agree with TRBD1. The CDR3 covers 16 residues. The germline CDR1 and CDR2 sequences are DFQATT and SNEGSKA (reference sequence). Trimming cost V 6 bases and J 2 bases; bases outside gene matches: 14. CDR3 sequence (DNA): TGCAGTGCCCTGCCCGGGACAGGTTCTATCAACTATGGCTACACCTTC. Translation: CSALPGTGSINYGYTF.